These 9 T cell receptor beta chains were all obtained from the same sample, sequenced in a study of T cells expressing NK-cell markers. TCRdb re-called the 5' RACE reads and gives one entry per CDR3 protein, without DNA. The sample table includes roughly 420,000 distinct CDR3 sequences. Material for sequencing was blood T cells: a sorted CD56 or NKG2C T cell subset, CD4+ or CD8+ T cells, or bulk PBMC T cells (not recorded which). The receptor source for this set is a woman aged 18 to 75 in good health.

The V and J genes are TRBV20-1 and TRBJ1-1; TCRdb's D gene call, TRBD1, goes unchecked for lack of DNA. The germline V gene has CDR1 DFQATT and CDR2 SNEGSKA (reference sequence). The CDR3 extends over 16 amino acids. The chain's CDR3 is CSAPGQGGVPNTEAFF.

The genes are TRBV12-3 or TRBV12-4 and TRBJ2-1; TCRdb names TRBD2, which stays unverified in the absence of DNA. The CDR3 runs to 11 residues. CDR3 sequence reads: CASSLEWTRFF.

The chain is built from TRBV27 and TRBJ2-3; the D gene TCRdb calls, TRBD1, cannot be checked with no DNA. Per the germline V gene, CDR1 is MNHEY and CDR2 is SMNVEV (reference sequence). This CDR3 is 14 amino acids long. CDR3 sequence reads: CASSSPGVTDTQYF.

This chain links TRBV11-2 with TRBJ2-1; TCRdb's D gene call, TRBD1, goes unchecked for lack of DNA. CDR1 is SGHAT and CDR2 is FQNNGV in the germline V gene. This CDR3 has 15 residues. CDR3 sequence reads: CASSETGPPYNEQFF.

This chain connects TRBV4-1 to TRBJ2-5. Germline V gene sequence: CDR1 MGHRA, CDR2 YSYEKL. This CDR3 has 16 amino acids. The CDR3 sequence: CASSQGTTGAGETQYF.

V and J are TRBV4-3 and TRBJ1-1; there is no DNA to check the TCRdb D call of TRBD1. Germline V gene data show CDR1 as LGHNA and CDR2 as YSLEER. This CDR3 is 13 amino acids long. The CDR3 loop is CASSQQTGAEAFF.

This chain links TRBV11-2 with TRBJ2-6; TCRdb reports TRBD1, a call that lacks DNA to check it against. CDR1 and CDR2 (germline): SGHAT, FQNNGV. The CDR3 is 16 residues long. CDR3 protein: CASSFPPFGGANVLTF. The full variable domain, in which reference TRBV11-2 and TRBJ2-6 provide the parts outside the CDR3, is EAGVAQSPRYKIIEKRQSVAFWCNPISGHATLYWYQQILGQGPKLLIQFQNNGVVDDSQLPKDRFSAERLKGVDSTLKIQPAKLEDSAVYLCASSFPPFGGANVLTFGAGSRLTVL.

The chain joins TRBV28 to TRBJ2-2; the D gene TCRdb calls, TRBD1, cannot be checked with no DNA. The CDR3 is made up of 16 amino acids. Germline assignment: CDR1 MDHEN and CDR2 SYDVKM. CDR3 loop: CASSLSGQGNTGELFF.

This chain connects TRBV6-1 to TRBJ2-1; TCRdb picks TRBD1, but there is no DNA to check that call. CDR1 is MNHNS and CDR2 is SASEGT in the germline V gene. The CDR3 spans 16 residues. The CDR3 sequence: CASSPLLGNSYNEQFF.